The clone carrying this T cell receptor (beta chain) was observed many times. Its antigen is undetermined. CDR1 and CDR2 from the germline V gene are SGHDN and FVKESK. Trimming cost V 0 bases and J 3 bases, with 12 bases left between them. The CDR3 runs 15 residues. An oligo carrying a UMI was ligated to the cDNA 3' end. The first PCR ran around 4 cycles with an equimolar RC1.1 and RC1.2 beta primer mix. TCRdb processed the UMI-ligation and nested PCR reads anew with MiXCR; each CDR3 protein has one entry. The sample has approximately 41,000 distinct CDR3 sequences; 15% to 20% are singletons. The data were taken from a study of quantifying T cell responses using KT2 cells. Overall study: RNA was reverse transcribed with TCR alpha and beta constant-region primers. Under optimum conditions, T4 ligation efficiency was estimated at more than 8%. Study-wide findings and caveats: The number of KT2 alpha and beta sequences was a linear function of input KT2 cells. Very high KT2 spike-in numbers caused saturation in KT2 sequence detection.

The sample is PBMC spiked with counted cells of clone KT2. The chain employs TRBV14 and TRBJ2-7; either TRBD1 or TRBD2 may supply D (5 bases each). Sequencing input: PBMCs spiked with cells of the T cell clone KT2. This TCR was sampled from a human donor. CDR3 nucleotides: TGTGCCAGCAGCCAAGAACCGGGACCGTTCTACGAGCAGTACTTC. Encoded protein: CASSQEPGPFYEQYF.